A single sample is the source of the 17 T cell receptor beta chains below, sequenced in a study of OX40 agonist ivuxolimab in advanced cancers. The assay was immunoSEQ multiplex PCR, and TCRdb's table has in-frame clones only and misses some. The sample yields some 89,000 clones, 80% to 90% seen once. The source was CD4+ or CD8+ T cells sorted from blood, collected in a trial of the OX40 agonist ivuxolimab. These receptors were taken from an adult with an advanced solid tumor such as melanoma, head and neck, liver or kidney cancer.

The chain links TRBV27 to TRBJ2-2; D call uncertain. Germline assignment: CDR1 MNHEY and CDR2 SMNVEV (reference sequence). There are 14 residues in the CDR3. Trimming took 3 bases from V and 3 from J, leaving 8 bases between them. The CDR3 spells CASSFPGYTGELFF. DNA of the CDR3: TGTGCCAGCAGTTTCCCAGGATACACCGGGGAGCTGTTTTTT.

V is TRBV28 and J is TRBJ1-2; tentatively, D is TRBD1 (6 bases). Germline assignment: CDR1 MDHEN and CDR2 SYDVKM. Trimming cost V 5 bases and J 3 bases, with 13 bases left between them. This CDR3 spans 14 amino acids. CDR3 sequence (DNA): TGTGCCAGCAGTCCAGAGGACAGACACTATGGCTACACCTTC. It codes for CASSPEDRHYGYTF.

This chain joins TRBV5-1 and TRBJ1-1; D gene ambiguous. This CDR3 contains 15 residues. V was pared by 4 bases and J by 4 bases, with 17 bases between. Germline CDR1 reads SGHRS; CDR2 reads YFSETQ. CDR3 loop: CASSQSEAKGTEAFF. The CDR3, as DNA: TGCGCCAGCAGCCAGAGTGAGGCAAAGGGCACTGAAGCTTTCTTT.

V usage is TRBV29-1 and J usage is TRBJ2-7; D tentatively fits TRBD1 or TRBD2 (7 bases each). The ends were cut back, 7 bases at V and 1 base at J, with 14 bases in the middle. The CDR3 covers 13 residues. Germline CDR1 reads SQVTM; CDR2 reads ANQGSEA. Written as DNA, the CDR3 is TGCAGCGCAGAAGCGGGACAGTCCTACGAGCAGTACTTC. Its protein product is CSAEAGQSYEQYF.

A word on this clone: One junction end disagrees with the germline gene, perhaps due to a read error. This rearrangement joins TRBV7-3 to TRBJ2-5; 7 nucleotides align to TRBD2. The germline V gene has CDR1 SGHTA and CDR2 FQGTGA. The CDR3 spans 13 residues. Here the CDR3 reads CASSLTSRETQHF. Written as DNA, the CDR3 is TGTGCCAGCAGCTTGACTAGCAGGGAGACCCAGCACTTC.

CDR3 in DNA: TGTGCCAGCAGCTTGTTTAGCGGGATGGTAGATACGCAGTATTTT. Protein sequence: CASSLFSGMVDTQYF. The chain uses TRBV5-5 and TRBJ2-3, with 8 bases identical to TRBD2. CDR3 length: 15 amino acids. J lost 5 bases, V lost 1 base, and 6 bases had no gene match. Germline V CDR1 and CDR2: SGHKS, YYEKEE (reference sequence).

This clone was detected once. This chain connects TRBV6-6 to TRBJ2-1; 7 bases map to TRBD1. The CDR3 runs to 14 residues. V trimming: 8 bases; J trimming: 2 bases; junction bases outside the gene matches: 6. Germline CDR1 and CDR2: MNHNY and SVGAGI (reference sequence). CDR3 DNA: TGTGCCAGCGGAGACAGGGATACCTACAATGAGCAGTTCTTC. It codes for CASGDRDTYNEQFF.

This clone was picked up one time. The chain recombines TRBV3-1 (or the pseudogene TRBV3-2) with TRBJ1-1; no clear D gene. This CDR3 comprises 8 residues. The V and J ends lost 4 bases and 11 bases respectively, with 2 bases between them. The V gene's germline CDR1 is LGHDT and CDR2 YNNKEL (reference sequence). The CDR3 DNA sequence: TGTGCCAGCAGCCCCGCTTTCTTT. Protein product: CASSPAFF.

The chain links TRBV14 to TRBJ2-5; D may be TRBD1 (6 bases). The CDR3 consists of 14 residues. Trimming took off 9 bases at V and 4 bases at J, with 18 bases between the two ends. CDR1 SGHDN and CDR2 FVKESK come from the germline V gene. In DNA form, the CDR3 reads TGTGCCAGTTCTCGATTACAGGGTGCAGAGACCCAGTACTTC. Translated: CASSRLQGAETQYF.

The rearrangement uses TRBV7-3 and TRBJ1-3, with D perhaps matching TRBD1 (5 bases). CDR3 length equals 17 residues. V was cut by 2 bases and J by 0 bases, with 14 bases left in between. Germline V gives CDR1 SGHTA, CDR2 FQGTGA. Here the CDR3 DNA reads TGTGCCAGCAGCTTAGGGACGGAGATACCCTCTGGAAACACCATATATTTT. It codes for CASSLGTEIPSGNTIYF.

This chain links TRBV4-3 with TRBJ2-5; 11 positions agree with TRBD2. The CDR3 is 17 amino acids. V lost 0 bases to trimming and J lost 5 bases; unmatched junction nucleotides: 8. Looked up from germline, CDR1 is LGHNA and CDR2 is YSLEER. The CDR3, as DNA: TGCGCCAGCAGCCAAGATAAACTAGCGGGGGCCGGGGAGACCCAGTACTTC. Translation gives CASSQDKLAGAGETQYF.

The chain has TRBV19 and TRBJ1-5, with D unresolved. Trimming stripped 3 bases from V and 7 bases from J, with 16 bases between. The CDR3 spans 15 residues. Germline V gives CDR1 LNHDA, CDR2 SQIVND (reference sequence). CDR3 amino acids: CASSIRFGVQQPQHF. The CDR3 nucleotides read TGTGCCAGTAGTATTAGGTTTGGGGTCCAACAGCCCCAGCATTTT.

This chain connects TRBV6-6 to TRBJ1-2; 7 nucleotides agree with TRBD1. V lost 6 bases to trimming and J lost 1 base; unmatched junction nucleotides: 11. This CDR3 comprises 16 residues. Germline-derived CDR1 and CDR2 are MNHNY and SVGAGI (reference sequence). The chain's CDR3 is CASSHSDRDLNYGYTF. The CDR3 nucleotides read TGTGCCAGCAGCCATTCTGACAGGGACCTTAACTATGGCTACACCTTC.

This chain uses TRBV5-1 with TRBJ2-7; weak D call: TRBD2 (6 bases). V lost 7 bases and J lost 5, with 25 bases in between. This CDR3 comprises 16 residues. Germline V CDR1 and CDR2: SGHRS, YFSETQ. This CDR3 is CASAPGGTQAAHEQYF. The CDR3 nucleotides read TGCGCCAGCGCCCCTGGCGGGACCCAAGCGGCCCACGAGCAGTACTTC.

This chain joins TRBV7-8 and TRBJ2-3, with 10 bases lining up with TRBD1. Germline CDR1 reads SGHVS; CDR2 reads FQNEAQ. V gave up 5 bases and J gave up 3 bases; unmatched junction bases: 11. This CDR3 is 17 amino acids long. In DNA, the CDR3 is TGTGCCAGCAGCCCACGGGGGACAGGGGCCACAACAGATACGCAGTATTTT. It encodes CASSPRGTGATTDTQYF. Full variable domain (missing parts from reference TRBV7-8 and TRBJ2-3): GAGVSQSPRYKVAKRGQDVALRCDPISGHVSLFWYQQALGQGPEFLTYFQNEAQLDKSGLPSDRFFAERPEGSVSTLKIQRTQQEDSAVYLCASSPRGTGATTDTQYFGPGTRLTVL.

This clone has only a few counts. V and J are TRBV28 and TRBJ1-1; D is undetermined. Germline-derived CDR1 and CDR2 are MDHEN and SYDVKM. Trimming cost V 6 bases and J 2 bases, with 4 bases left between them. The CDR3 consists of 11 residues. The CDR3 reads CASRGNTEAFF. The CDR3 nucleotides are TGTGCCAGCAGGGGTAACACTGAAGCTTTCTTT. Full variable domain (outside the CDR3, taken from reference TRBV28 and TRBJ1-1): DVKVTQSSRYLVKRTGEKVFLECVQDMDHENMFWYRQDPGLGLRLIYFSYDVKMKEKGDIPEGYSVSREKKERFSLILESASTNQTSMYLCASRGNTEAFFGQGTRLTVV.

The rearrangement uses TRBV5-6 and TRBJ1-6; D gene unclear. The germline gives CDR1 SGHDT, CDR2 YYEEEE. Deletions cut 0 bases from V and 10 bases from J, with 11 bases between. The CDR3 is 14 amino acids. The CDR3 DNA is TGTGCCAGCAGCTTGGGCAGGTCTAGGTCACCCCTCCACTTT. Protein sequence: CASSLGRSRSPLHF. The complete variable domain, with remaining parts taken from reference TRBV5-6 and TRBJ1-6, reads DAGVTQSPTHLIKTRGQQVTLRCSPKSGHDTVSWYQQALGQGPQFIFQYYEEEERQRGNFPDRFSGHQFPNYSSELNVNALLLGDSALYLCASSLGRSRSPLHFGNGTRLTVT.